The 15 T cell receptor beta chains in this list originate from one sample, sequenced in a study of Ad26.COV2.S vaccination and SARS-CoV-2 variants (dated by TCRdb to about 2021). The method behind the library was the immunoSEQ multiplex PCR assay. In its TCRdb copy, this immuneACCESS table keeps in-frame sequences only and misses some clones. Where compared with another copy, unresolved V genes explain less than half of these, and the others have no known cause. For this sample there are 350,000 to 500,000 clones; approximately 92% appear just once. Less than 15% of the sample is taken by the ten largest. According to the study, the label for this sample's treatment or condition signals: around 19 received Ad26.COV2.S at low or high dose, single or two shots; roughly 5 received placebo; per-sample allocation not given. For vaccine and placebo recipients, repertoires were sequenced using samples collected on day 63 after the first injection.

The material was peripheral blood, obtained in a trial of Ad26.COV2.S vaccine versus placebo. Every receptor here comes from a person between 18 and 59 years old who received the Ad26.COV2.S COVID-19 vaccine or a placebo.

This clone has only a few counts. This sequence joins TRBV2 and TRBJ2-3; no clear D gene. Trimming removed 7 bases at V and 5 bases at J, with 16 bases between. Germline loops: CDR1 SNHLY, CDR2 FYNNEI. This CDR3 is 14 amino acids long. The CDR3 loop is CASKMTGPLDTQYF. CDR3 coding DNA: TGTGCCAGCAAGATGACTGGGCCCCTAGATACGCAGTATTTT.

The chain has TRBV20-1 and TRBJ2-7, with unresolved D. In germline, CDR1 is DFQATT, CDR2 SNEGSKA (reference sequence). Trimming took off 3 bases at V and 6 bases at J, with 9 bases between the two ends. The CDR3 contains 11 residues. The CDR3 DNA reads as TGCAGTGCTAGCCCCCGGCGCGAGCAGTACTTC. It translates to CSASPRREQYF.

The chain carries TRBV25-1 and TRBJ2-1; 10 nucleotides agree with TRBD1. Germline CDR1 and CDR2: MGHDK and SYGVNS. This CDR3 spans 17 amino acids. The J segment lost 4 bases and the V segment lost 3 bases, leaving 9 bases of the junction unmatched. CDR3 DNA sequence: TGTGCCAGCAGTGATAATACGGGACAGGGGTCTTACAATGAGCAGTTCTTC. It codes for CASSDNTGQGSYNEQFF.

This chain uses TRBV6-2 or TRBV6-3 with TRBJ2-2; 11 bases align to TRBD2. V lost 0 bases and J lost 6; bases outside the gene matches: 12. The CDR3 sequence is 19 residues long. The germline gives CDR1 MNHEY, CDR2 SVGEGT. The CDR3 DNA reads TGTGCCAGCAGTTACTCGATTCCTTCAACTAGCGGGAGTGCCGGGGAGCTGTTTTTT. Translation gives CASSYSIPSTSGSAGELFF.

This chain connects TRBV9 to TRBJ2-2, with 14 bases identical to TRBD2. This CDR3 is built from 19 residues. The germline V gene has CDR1 SGDLS and CDR2 YYNGEE. Trimming cost V 2 bases and J 0 bases; bases outside gene matches: 6. The DNA for the CDR3 is TGTGCCAGCAGCGTGGGACTAGCGGGAGCTACACCGAACACCGGGGAGCTGTTTTTT. Encoded protein: CASSVGLAGATPNTGELFF. Filled out from reference TRBV9 and TRBJ2-2, the complete variable domain reads DSGVTQTPKHLITATGQRVTLRCSPRSGDLSVYWYQQSLDQGLQFLIQYYNGEERAKGNILERFSAQQFPDLHSELNLSSLELGDSALYFCASSVGLAGATPNTGELFFGEGSRLTVL.

Turning to this clone: Other DNA sequences in the same sample also yield this CDR3. This chain links TRBV9 with TRBJ2-3; TRBD2 is a possible D gene (6 bases). The CDR3 has 15 amino acids. The germline V gene has CDR1 SGDLS and CDR2 YYNGEE. The germline V and J ends were trimmed by 0 bases and 0 bases, with 8 bases remaining between them. CDR3 sequence (DNA): TGTGCCAGCAGCGTAGACGGGGGTAGCACAGATACGCAGTATTTT. This encodes CASSVDGGSTDTQYF.

V is TRBV19 and J is TRBJ2-1, with D possibly matching TRBD2 (5 bases). The CDR3 length is 14 residues. The V gene's germline CDR1 is LNHDA and CDR2 SQIVND (reference sequence). The ends were cut back, 7 bases at V and 3 bases at J, with 13 bases in the middle. In DNA form, the CDR3 reads TGTGCCAGTACCGTGCGGGCCGTCTACAATGAGCAGTTCTTC. Its translation is CASTVRAVYNEQFF.

The V call is TRBV21-1, the J call TRBJ1-1. TRBV21-1 is a pseudogene segment. This CDR3 has 14 residues. The CDR3 loop is CASSLDPLNTEAFF. The CDR3, as DNA: TGTGCCAGCAGCCTTGACCCTCTGAACACTGAAGCTTTCTTT.

The chain carries TRBV5-4 and TRBJ2-7, with TRBD2 matching 9 bases. Germline CDR1 SGHNT, CDR2 YYREEE (reference sequence). The V gene end was trimmed by 4 bases and the J gene end by 2 bases; junction bases not matched to a gene: 7. The CDR3 is made up of 15 amino acids. In DNA form, the CDR3 reads TGTGCCAGCAGCCCAAAAGGCGGGAGGGCCTACGAGCAGTACTTC. This sequence encodes CASSPKGGRAYEQYF. The full variable domain, its missing parts supplied by reference TRBV5-4 and TRBJ2-7, is ETGVTQSPTHLIKTRGQQVTLRCSSQSGHNTVSWYQQALGQGPQFIFQYYREEENGRGNFPPRFSGLQFPNYSSELNVNALELDDSALYLCASSPKGGRAYEQYFGPGTRLTVT.

The chain has TRBV10-3 and TRBJ2-3, with D unclear. Trimming took 6 bases from V and 0 from J, leaving 16 bases between them. CDR1 and CDR2 from the germline V gene are ENHRY and SYGVKD. The CDR3 has 16 residues. CDR3 bases: TGTGCCATCAGCCAAGGATCAGTTACTAGCACAGATACGCAGTATTTT. As protein: CAISQGSVTSTDTQYF.

The rearrangement joins TRBV15 to TRBJ2-7; D unresolved. This CDR3 contains 13 residues. V lost 4 bases and J lost 3, with 10 bases in between. Germline-derived CDR1 and CDR2 are LNHNV and YYDKDF (reference sequence). CDR3 sequence: CATSTEDFYEQYF. The CDR3 DNA is TGTGCCACCAGCACCGAAGATTTCTACGAGCAGTACTTC.

The rearrangement uses TRBV27 and TRBJ2-6; TRBD1 might be the D (5 bases). The CDR3 is 16 residues long. V was cut by 6 bases and J by 2 bases, with 14 bases left in between. Germline lookup yields CDR1 MNHEY and CDR2 SMNVEV (reference sequence). The CDR3 DNA reads as TGTGCCAGCAGCCCCGGGTCAGGGCCTGGGGCCAACGTCCTGACTTTC. Its protein product is CASSPGSGPGANVLTF.

The J gene is TRBJ1-5, the V gene TRBV28, with D tentatively TRBD1 (5 bases). The CDR3 covers 14 residues. V was shortened by 7 bases and J by 5 bases, with 15 bases between the two germline ends. The germline gives CDR1 MDHEN, CDR2 SYDVKM. The CDR3 DNA sequence: TGTGCCAGCAACCACCCCCGCAGGGATCAGCCCCAGCATTTT. Residues: CASNHPRRDQPQHF.

The chain uses TRBV19 and TRBJ2-5, with a weak D call TRBD1 (5 bases). Germline lookup yields CDR1 LNHDA and CDR2 SQIVND (reference sequence). V lost 3 bases and J lost 5, with 10 bases in between. The CDR3 length is 13 residues. This CDR3 is CASSIRGLETQYF. CDR3 bases: TGTGCCAGTAGTATTAGGGGATTGGAGACCCAGTACTTC.

The chain links TRBV14 to TRBJ1-2; 12 nucleotides align to TRBD1. The length of the CDR3 is 20 residues. Germline lookup yields CDR1 SGHDN and CDR2 FVKESK. The V and J ends lost 4 bases and 5 bases, in that order; junction bases with no gene match: 20. The CDR3 DNA sequence: TGTGCCAGCAGCCCAGGGACAGGGGGCGGCGGATTACGTTTTAATTATGGCTACACCTTC. As protein: CASSPGTGGGGLRFNYGYTF.